The text below deals with one T cell receptor beta chain. The target antigen is unknown. Isolation of CD4+ T cells took place after 10 days of culture. Looked up from germline, CDR1 is MDHEN and CDR2 is SYDVKM. This CDR3 is built from 13 residues. V lost 10 bases to trimming and J lost 1 base, with 14 bases between them. This sample is part of a study of vaccination effects on CD4 cells after COVID-19. Only in-frame clones appear in the TCRdb table, and some are missing; sequencing was by immunoSEQ multiplex PCR. The sample includes tens of thousands of clones, 65% to 80% of them seen just once. This sample comprised CD4+ T cells from PBMCs cultured without peptide, obtained before COVID-19 vaccination. This TCR was recovered from a human donor who received a COVID-19 vaccine. The J gene is TRBJ2-7, the V gene TRBV28; TRBD1 is a possible D gene (5 bases). The CDR3 DNA is TGTGCCACCCAAGACAGTCCATCCTACGAGCAGTACTTC. As protein: CATQDSPSYEQYF.